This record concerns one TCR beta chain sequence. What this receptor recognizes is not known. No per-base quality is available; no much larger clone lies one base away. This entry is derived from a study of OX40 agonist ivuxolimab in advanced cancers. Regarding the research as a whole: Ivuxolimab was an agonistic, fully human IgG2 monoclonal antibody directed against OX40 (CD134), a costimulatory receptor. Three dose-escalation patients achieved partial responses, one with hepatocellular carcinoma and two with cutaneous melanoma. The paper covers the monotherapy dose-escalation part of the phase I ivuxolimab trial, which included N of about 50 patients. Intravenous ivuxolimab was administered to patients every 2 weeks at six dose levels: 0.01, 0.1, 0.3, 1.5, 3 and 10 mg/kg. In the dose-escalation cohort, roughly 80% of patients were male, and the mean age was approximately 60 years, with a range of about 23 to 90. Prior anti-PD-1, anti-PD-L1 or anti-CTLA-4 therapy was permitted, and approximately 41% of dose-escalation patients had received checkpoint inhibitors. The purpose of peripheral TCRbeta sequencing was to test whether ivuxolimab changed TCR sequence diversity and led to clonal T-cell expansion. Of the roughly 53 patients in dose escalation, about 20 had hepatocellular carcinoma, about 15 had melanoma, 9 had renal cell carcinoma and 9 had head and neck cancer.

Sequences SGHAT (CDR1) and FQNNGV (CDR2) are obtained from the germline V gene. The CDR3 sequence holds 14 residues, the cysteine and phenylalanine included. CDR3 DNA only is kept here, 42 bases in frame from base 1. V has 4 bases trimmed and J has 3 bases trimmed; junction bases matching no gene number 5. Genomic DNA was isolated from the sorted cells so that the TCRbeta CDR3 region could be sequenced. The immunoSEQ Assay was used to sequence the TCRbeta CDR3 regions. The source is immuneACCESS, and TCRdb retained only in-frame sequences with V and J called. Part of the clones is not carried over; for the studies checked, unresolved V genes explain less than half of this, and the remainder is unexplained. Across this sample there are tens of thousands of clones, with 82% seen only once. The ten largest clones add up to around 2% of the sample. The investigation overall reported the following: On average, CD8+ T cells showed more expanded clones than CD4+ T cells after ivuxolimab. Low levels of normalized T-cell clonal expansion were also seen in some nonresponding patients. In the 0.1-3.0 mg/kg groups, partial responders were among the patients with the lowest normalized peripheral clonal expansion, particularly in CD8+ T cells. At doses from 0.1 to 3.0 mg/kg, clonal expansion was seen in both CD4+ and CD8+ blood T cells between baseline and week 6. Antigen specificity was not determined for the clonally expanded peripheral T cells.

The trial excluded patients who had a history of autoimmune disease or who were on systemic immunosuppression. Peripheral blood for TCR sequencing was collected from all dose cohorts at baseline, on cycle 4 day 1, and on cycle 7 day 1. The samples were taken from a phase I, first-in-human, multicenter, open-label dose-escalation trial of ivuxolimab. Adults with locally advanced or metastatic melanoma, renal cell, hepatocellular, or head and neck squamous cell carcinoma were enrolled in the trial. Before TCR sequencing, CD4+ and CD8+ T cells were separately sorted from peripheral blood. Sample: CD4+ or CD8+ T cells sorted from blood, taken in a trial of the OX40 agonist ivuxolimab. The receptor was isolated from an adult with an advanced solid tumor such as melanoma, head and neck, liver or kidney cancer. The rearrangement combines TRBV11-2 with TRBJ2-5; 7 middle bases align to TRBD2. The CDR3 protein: CASSWGREEETQYF. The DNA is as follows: TGTGCCAGCAGCTGGGGCCGGGAGGAAGAGACCCAGTACTTC.